This passage covers 6 T cell receptor beta chains from one sample sequenced in a study of CD8+CD57+ T cells in acquired aplastic anemia (dated by TCRdb to between 2018 and 2020). Expansion of CD8+CD57+ cells had been shown by flow cytometry in the patients chosen for sequencing. The sequencer was an Illumina HiSeq 2000. Genomic DNA was used as template for profiling of TCR beta VDJ combinations and CDR3 sequences. Clones were called with MiXCR by TCRdb after fastp trimmed the public reads at Q25, and only in-frame beta chains were retained. One record per CDR3 amino acid sequence lists the most common genes and DNA. For this sample the table gives a few hundred thousand distinct CDR3 sequences, of which around 33% were detected only once. Of the sample, around 0.82% is held by the ten largest clones. Sequenced material: sorted CD4+, CD8+, or CD8+CD57+ T cells (not recorded which) from PBMCs. The receptors shown here come from a human donor with aplastic anemia.

This clonotype was seen more than once but under ten times. The rearrangement uses TRBV20-1 and TRBJ2-3; possible D gene TRBD2, 5 bases. Trimming pared 3 bases from V and 2 bases from J, leaving 9 bases between. Germline values: CDR1 DFQATT, CDR2 SNEGSKA (reference sequence). The CDR3 is 13 amino acids. CDR3 amino acids: CSASTGLTDTQYF. CDR3 bases: TGCAGTGCTAGTACCGGACTCACAGATACGCAGTATTTT.

The sample holds many counts of this clonotype. The CDR3 bases are TGTGCCAGCAGCTTACAGGAGGGCTACGAGCAGTACTTC. This codes for CASSLQEGYEQYF. The V and J genes are TRBV7-3 and TRBJ2-7, with a tentative D call TRBD2 (6 bases). The CDR3 contains 13 residues. Trimming took off 2 bases at V and 3 bases at J, with 8 bases between the two ends. Germline CDR1 SGHTA, CDR2 FQGTGA.

This chain uses TRBV9 with TRBJ2-3; the match to TRBD2 covers 12 bases. V dropped 0 bases and J dropped 2; count of bases not matched to a gene: 7. Germline V gives CDR1 SGDLS, CDR2 YYNGEE. The CDR3 length is 18 residues. CDR3 loop: CASSVAGLAGSATDTQYF. In DNA, the CDR3 is TGTGCCAGCAGCGTAGCAGGACTAGCGGGGAGTGCCACAGATACGCAGTATTTT.

The V gene is TRBV5-1, the J gene TRBJ2-2; the D gene could be TRBD1 or TRBD2 (5 bases each). V was trimmed by 4 bases and J by 6 bases, leaving 16 bases between them. Germline lookup yields CDR1 SGHRS and CDR2 YFSETQ. This CDR3 has 15 residues. CDR3 nucleotide sequence: TGCGCCAGCAGCCCGGAGAGGGGCAAGTCCGGGGAGCTGTTTTTT. It encodes CASSPERGKSGELFF.

This clonotype came up a few times. The chain employs TRBV6-1 and TRBJ2-1, with D unclear. V was pared by 7 bases and J by 0 bases, with 10 bases between. The CDR3 is 14 amino acids. CDR1 is MNHNS, CDR2 SASEGT, per germline. The CDR3 reads CASNRDSSYNEQFF. CDR3 coding DNA: TGTGCCAGCAACCGTGATAGCTCCTACAATGAGCAGTTCTTC.

This clonotype was seen a few times. This chain joins TRBV10-1 and TRBJ1-5, with 12 positions matching TRBD1. The CDR3 consists of 20 residues. The V and J ends lost 2 bases and 0 bases, in that order; junction bases with no gene match: 11. Germline V gene sequence: CDR1 WNHNN, CDR2 SYGVQD (reference sequence). CDR3 bases: TGCGCCAGCAGTGAGGGGGGACAGGGGGCCGACATCTATAGCAATCAGCCCCAGCATTTT. Translated, it gives CASSEGGQGADIYSNQPQHF.